One and the same sample provided the 21 T cell receptor beta chains below, sequenced in a study of blood T cells in healthy people across ages. Using a J-beta primer mix together with a sample-barcoded 5' primer, a second PCR was run for about 7 to 12 cycles. TCRdb independently ran MiXCR on the 5' RACE reads; one entry per CDR3 protein. The table shows roughly 1,700,000 distinct CDR3 sequences, with roughly 28% occurring only once. Sequencing used blood. The receptors derive from a woman aged 25 to 39 in good health.

In its sample, this clonotype was seen a few times. At one end, the junction sequence differs from germline, possibly due to a read error. The DNA of the CDR3 is TGTGCCAGCAAGGTCGCAACTAATGAAAAACTGGTTTTT. Amino acids: CASKVATNEKLVF. This chain uses TRBV12-3 or TRBV12-4 with TRBJ1-4; D remains unclear. The CDR3 is 13 amino acids.

V and J are TRBV6-5 and TRBJ2-2, with TRBD2 as a possible D gene (5 bases). Germline V CDR1 and CDR2: MNHEY, SVGAGI. The CDR3 is 15 amino acids. The V and J ends lost 11 bases and 1 base respectively, with 17 bases between them. CDR3 residues: CAGAPNEGNTGELFF. The CDR3 nucleotides are TGTGCCGGAGCCCCAAACGAGGGGAACACCGGGGAGCTGTTTTTT.

The V and J genes are TRBV4-1 and TRBJ1-5; 10 bases map to TRBD1. The CDR3 runs to 16 residues. Trimming at V came to 4 bases and at J to 6 bases, leaving 9 bases not matched to a gene. Germline values: CDR1 MGHRA, CDR2 YSYEKL. The CDR3 bases are TGCGCCAGCAGCCCGTCCTCTGGGACAGGGGCTCAGCCCCAGCATTTT. Residues: CASSPSSGTGAQPQHF.

The rearrangement links TRBV20-1 to TRBJ2-7; 8 bases agree with TRBD1. The CDR3 consists of 14 residues. J gave up 7 bases and V 0 bases, and 8 bases lay outside the gene matches. From germline, CDR1 is DFQATT and CDR2 SNEGSKA (reference sequence). Here the CDR3 reads CSAREAGGNNEQYF. CDR3 bases: TGCAGTGCTAGAGAGGCAGGGGGCAACAATGAGCAGTACTTC.

Note on this clonotype: Being one base from a much bigger clone, this may be a read error. The chain uses TRBV12-3 or TRBV12-4 and TRBJ2-7; D might be TRBD1 (6 bases). The CDR3 length is 13 residues. V dropped 6 bases and J dropped 7 bases, with 16 bases sitting between them. The CDR3 loop reads CASSTGQYNEQYF. The CDR3 nucleotides are TGTGCCAGCAGCACAGGACAGTACAATGAGCAGTACTTC.

The rearrangement uses TRBV7-2 and TRBJ2-7, with 8 bases matching TRBD2. V lost 7 bases and J lost 7; bases outside the gene matches: 15. This CDR3 comprises 15 residues. In germline, CDR1 is SGHTA, CDR2 FQGNSA. CDR3 DNA: TGTGCCAGCATCCAAGGCGGGGGGAACGCCAATGAGCAGTACTTC. Translation: CASIQGGGNANEQYF. The full variable domain, in which reference TRBV7-2 and TRBJ2-7 provide the parts outside the CDR3, is GAGVSQSPSNKVTEKGKDVELRCDPISGHTALYWYRQSLGQGLEFLIYFQGNSAPDKSGLPSDRFSAERTGGSVSTLTIQRTQQEDSAVYLCASIQGGGNANEQYFGPGTRLTVT.

The rearrangement joins TRBV5-5 to TRBJ2-1; D unclear. V lost 8 bases to trimming and J lost 7 bases, with 13 bases between them. The CDR3 loop spans 12 amino acids. Germline CDR1 and CDR2: SGHKS and YYEKEE (reference sequence). The CDR3 here is CARPIQLNEQFF. The CDR3 nucleotides are TGTGCCAGACCCATACAGCTTAATGAGCAGTTCTTC. Complete variable domain (other parts from reference TRBV5-5 and TRBJ2-1): DAGVTQSPTHLIKTRGQQVTLRCSPISGHKSVSWYQQVLGQGPQFIFQYYEKEERGRGNFPDRFSARQFPNYSSELNVNALLLGDSALYLCARPIQLNEQFFGPGTRLTVL.

This CDR3 is CASSYFGGEAETQYF. DNA for the CDR3: TGTGCCAGCAGTTACTTCGGCGGGGAGGCAGAGACCCAGTACTTC. This sequence joins TRBV6-6 and TRBJ2-5; TRBD2 might be the D (6 bases). Trimming shortened V by 1 base and J by 4 bases, and 13 bases separated the two germline ends. Germline V gene sequence: CDR1 MNHNY, CDR2 SVGAGI (reference sequence). This CDR3 contains 15 residues.

The CDR3 is CASSWGQNNEKLFF. CDR3 nucleotides: TGCGCCAGCAGCTGGGGGCAGAATAATGAAAAACTGTTTTTT. This chain joins TRBV5-1 and TRBJ1-4, with a tentative D call TRBD1 (6 bases). The CDR3 length is 14 residues. The V end was cut by 3 bases, the J end by 4 bases, with 10 bases between. Germline CDR1 SGHRS, CDR2 YFSETQ.

This clonotype was seen ten or more times. The V call is TRBV6-6, the J call TRBJ1-4, with unresolved D. Germline assignment: CDR1 MNHNY and CDR2 SVGAGI (reference sequence). The CDR3 totals 12 residues. V was shortened by 8 bases and J by 7 bases, with 11 bases between the two germline ends. CDR3 protein: CASSGVGEKLFF. In DNA form, the CDR3 reads TGTGCCAGCTCTGGAGTGGGTGAAAAACTGTTTTTT.

This clonotype was seen ten or more times. V is TRBV28 and J is TRBJ2-7, with 7 bases fitting TRBD1. This CDR3 is 14 amino acids long. From germline, CDR1 is MDHEN and CDR2 SYDVKM. With V trimmed by 6 bases and J by 0 bases, 5 bases remained unmatched. CDR3 loop: CASRKGGRSYEQYF. The CDR3 nucleotides read TGTGCCAGCAGAAAAGGGGGCCGCTCCTACGAGCAGTACTTC.

This clonotype was detected ten times or more. The gene calls are TRBV20-1 and TRBJ2-7; 10 bases align to TRBD2. The germline CDR1 and CDR2 sequences are DFQATT and SNEGSKA (reference sequence). This CDR3 contains 14 residues. V gave up 5 bases and J gave up 2 bases; unmatched junction bases: 6. CDR3 loop: CSAEKREGTYEQYF. The DNA for the CDR3 is TGCAGTGCTGAAAAGCGGGAGGGGACCTACGAGCAGTACTTC.

There are many counts of this clonotype. The V gene is TRBV27, the J gene TRBJ1-1; 8 bases agree with TRBD1. J gave up 4 bases and V 6 bases, and 13 bases lay outside the gene matches. The length of the CDR3 is 16 residues. Germline lookup yields CDR1 MNHEY and CDR2 SMNVEV (reference sequence). CDR3: CASSWWQGARGTEAFF. CDR3 bases: TGTGCCAGCAGCTGGTGGCAGGGGGCGCGGGGCACTGAAGCTTTCTTT.

A word on this clonotype: Since a much larger clone is just one base distant, this may be a read error. The chain links TRBV20-1 to TRBJ2-7, with 11 bases identical to TRBD2. The V gene end was trimmed by 6 bases and the J gene end by 7 bases; junction bases not matched to a gene: 11. The CDR3 is made up of 14 amino acids. Per germline, CDR1 DFQATT and CDR2 SNEGSKA (reference sequence). The CDR3, as DNA: TGCAGTGCCTGGGTAGCGGGGGGGTACAATGAGCAGTACTTC. Its protein is CSAWVAGGYNEQYF.

This clonotype was counted a few times. This sequence may be a read error, since a much larger clone differs from it by one base. The V gene is TRBV20-1, the J gene TRBJ2-7; either TRBD1 or TRBD2 may fit D (5 bases each). Deletions cut 1 base from V and 6 bases from J, with 22 bases between. The CDR3 consists of 16 residues. CDR1 and CDR2 (germline): DFQATT, SNEGSKA (reference sequence). CDR3 coding DNA: TGCAGTGCTAGAGTCCGAGCCGGGACGGGCAGCTGCGAGCAGTACTTC. This codes for CSARVRAGTGSCEQYF.

This clonotype has just a few counts. A much larger clone is a single base away; this may be a read error. CDR3 loop: CAGSLRGTGGAYGYTF. For the CDR3, the DNA is TGTGCCGGCAGTTTAAGGGGGACAGGGGGCGCGTATGGCTACACCTTC. The rearrangement joins TRBV12-3 or TRBV12-4 to TRBJ1-2, with TRBD1 matching over 12 bases. The CDR3 runs 16 residues.

There are a few counts of this clonotype. The V and J genes are TRBV7-2 and TRBJ2-4; D might be TRBD1 (6 bases). V was trimmed by 3 bases and J by 7 bases, leaving 10 bases between them. This CDR3 comprises 13 residues. Germline loops: CDR1 SGHTA, CDR2 FQGNSA. CDR3 coding DNA: TGTGCCAGCAGCTTGGACAGCCTTAACATTCAGTACTTC. Translating it yields CASSLDSLNIQYF.

This clonotype has just a few counts. The chain joins TRBV5-1 to TRBJ2-7; 9 positions agree with TRBD2. The CDR3 totals 17 residues. The germline V gene has CDR1 SGHRS and CDR2 YFSETQ. Unmatched junction bases numbered 11, after V lost 1 base and J lost 3 bases. DNA of the CDR3: TGCGCCAGCAGCTTGAGCGCGGGGGGGGCGGTCCGCTACGAGCAGTACTTC. The encoded protein is CASSLSAGGAVRYEQYF.

This clonotype showed up many times. The rearrangement joins TRBV6-1 to TRBJ2-3; 8 nucleotides line up with TRBD2. The CDR3 is 17 residues long. Germline V gene sequence: CDR1 MNHNS, CDR2 SASEGT. After removal of 6 bases from V and 2 bases from J, the junction contained 13 bases not matched to a gene. CDR3 nucleotides: TGTGCCAGCAGGCCCCCAGGGCCGGGAGGGCACACAGATACGCAGTATTTT. This sequence encodes CASRPPGPGGHTDTQYF.

The gene calls are TRBV30 and TRBJ2-7, with no clear D. Germline V gives CDR1 GTSNPN, CDR2 SVGIG (reference sequence). CDR3 length: 11 residues. The V end lost 0 bases, the J end lost 5 bases, and 5 bases lay between the germline ends. The CDR3 loop is CAWSVGHEQYF. The CDR3 coding sequence is TGTGCCTGGAGTGTAGGCCACGAGCAGTACTTC.

The rearrangement links TRBV6-1 to TRBJ1-2; the D gene is possibly TRBD1 (5 bases). The CDR3 spans 12 residues. Germline V CDR1 and CDR2: MNHNS, SASEGT. V lost 7 bases, J lost 8 bases, and 14 bases lay in between. As DNA, the CDR3 is TGTGCCAGCATCAGGGATGGATGGGGCTACACCTTC. This sequence encodes CASIRDGWGYTF.